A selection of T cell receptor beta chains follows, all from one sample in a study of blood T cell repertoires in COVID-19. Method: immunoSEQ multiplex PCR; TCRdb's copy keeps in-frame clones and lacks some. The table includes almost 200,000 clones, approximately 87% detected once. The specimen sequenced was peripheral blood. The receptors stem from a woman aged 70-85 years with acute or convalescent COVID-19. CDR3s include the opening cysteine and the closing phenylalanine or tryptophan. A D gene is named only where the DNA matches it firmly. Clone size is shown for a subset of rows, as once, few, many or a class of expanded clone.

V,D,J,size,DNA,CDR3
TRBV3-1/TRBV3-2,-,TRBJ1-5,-,TGTGCCAGCAGCCTCACACTACAGGGACAGCCCCAGCATTTT,CASSLTLQGQPQHF
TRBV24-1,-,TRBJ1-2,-,TGTGCCACCAGTGATGCGGGGATTAACTATGGCTACACCTTC,CATSDAGINYGYTF
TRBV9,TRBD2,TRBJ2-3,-,TGTGCCAGCAGCCCGCGGGAGGGCTCCATAGATACGCAGTATTTT,CASSPREGSIDTQYF
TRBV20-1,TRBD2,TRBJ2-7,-,TGCAGTGCTAGTCTAGCGGGGTACGGGCAGTACTTC,CSASLAGYGQYF
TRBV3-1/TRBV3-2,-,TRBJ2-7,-,TGTGCCAGCAGCCAAGAGGTTGCCAGAATGTACTTC,CASSQEVARMYF
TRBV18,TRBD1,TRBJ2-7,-,TGTGCCAGCTCACCTGACAGGGCAAAGAGCTACGAGCAGTACTTC,CASSPDRAKSYEQYF
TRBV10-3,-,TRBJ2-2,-,TGTGCCATCAGTAACACGTTATCTCTGTTTTTT,CAISNTLSLFF
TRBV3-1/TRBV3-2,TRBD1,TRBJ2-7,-,TGTGCCAGCAGCCCGGTAGGGGAGCGGACAGGGGTGTACTTC,CASSPVGERTGVYF
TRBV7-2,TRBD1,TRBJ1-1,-,TGTGCCAGCAGCCCAATCTCGATGGGGACAGGGGGAACTGAAGCTTTCTTT,CASSPISMGTGGTEAFF
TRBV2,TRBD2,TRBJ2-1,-,TGTGCCAGCAGTCCCAGCATTAGACGACTAGCGGGAGTGGGCAATGAGCAGTTCTTC,CASSPSIRRLAGVGNEQFF
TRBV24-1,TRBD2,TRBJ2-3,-,TGTGCCACCAGTGACCCTACTAGCGGGGGGACAGATACGCAGTATTTT,CATSDPTSGGTDTQYF
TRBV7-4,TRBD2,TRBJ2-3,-,TGTGCCAGCAGCTCCTGCGGGGGGAGCACAGATACGCAGTATTTT,CASSSCGGSTDTQYF
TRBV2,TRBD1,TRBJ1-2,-,TGTGCCAGCAGTGGGACAGGGGGGGATGGCTACACCTTC,CASSGTGGDGYTF
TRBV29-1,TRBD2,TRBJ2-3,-,TGCAGCTCGCTAGCGGGAGGCACAGATACGCAGTATTTT,CSSLAGGTDTQYF
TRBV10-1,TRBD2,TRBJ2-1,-,TGCGCATCGGGCGGGAGCTCCTACAATGAGCAGTTCTTC,CASGGSSYNEQFF
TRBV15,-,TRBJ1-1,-,TGTGCCACCAGCAGAGATCCGCAGGGCCCGAACACTGAAGCTTTCTTT,CATSRDPQGPNTEAFF
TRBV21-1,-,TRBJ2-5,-,TGTGCCAGCAGCAAAGTCCACCGGGCGGGACAGGGGCAAGAGACCCAGTACTTC,CASSKVHRAGQGQETQYF
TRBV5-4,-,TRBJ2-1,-,TGTGCCAGCAGCTTGGCTGCTGGGGGCAGATACAATGAGCAGTTCTTC,CASSLAAGGRYNEQFF
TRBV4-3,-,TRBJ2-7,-,TGCGCCAGCAGCCCCCCCGGGACAAGATACGAGCAGTACTTC,CASSPPGTRYEQYF
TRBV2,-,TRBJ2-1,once,TGTGCCACCTCTGTGGCGGGTAGCAATGAGCAGTTCTTC,CATSVAGSNEQFF
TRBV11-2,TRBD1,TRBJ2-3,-,TGTGCCAGCAGCCTAGGGGGACAGGGTAAAGATACGCAGTATTTT,CASSLGGQGKDTQYF
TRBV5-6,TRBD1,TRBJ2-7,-,TGTGCCAGCAGCTTGGACAGGGGGCTCAACGAGCAGTACTTC,CASSLDRGLNEQYF
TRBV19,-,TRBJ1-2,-,TGTGCCAGTAGGGACAGCTCCTATGGCTACACCTTC,CASRDSSYGYTF